This TCR beta chain was profiled in a study of T cells in Graves' hyperthyroidism and ophthalmopathy (dated 2019 in TCRdb). Broadly, across the study: Peripheral blood samples were taken at initial diagnosis, before any treatment was given. A discovery cohort of roughly 96 patients, approximately 45 with Graves' ophthalmopathy and over 55 with stable Graves' hyperthyroidism, was used to find distinguishing TCR V-J signatures. Prospective prediction of ophthalmopathy was tested in an independent validation cohort consisting of 18 hyperthyroidism patients and around 16 patients who later progressed to ophthalmopathy. For training and testing, the approximately 92 patients in the discovery cohort were randomly divided in a 7:3 ratio. The study also compared thyroid tissue and blood T-cell repertoires from more than 5 Graves' hyperthyroidism patients. After blood sampling, hyperthyroidism patients were treated with methimazole at a starting dose of 30 mg daily, and ophthalmopathy patients were treated with high-dose intravenous methylprednisolone. The paper reports TCR Vbeta CDR3 sequencing of 140 or so peripheral blood samples: 43 ophthalmopathy, under 80 hyperthyroidism and approximately 17 progressor patients.

Amplification of TCR beta CDR3 regions was carried out from RNA transcripts. A first-round RT-PCR of the TCR CDR3 used the HTBI primer set with the Qiagen OneStep RT-PCR kit. Libraries were constructed in a second round of multiplex PCR, after which size selection and purification were carried out. Paired-end sequencing of the libraries was performed with 100 bp reads on an Illumina HiSeq2000. The authors' pipeline ran thus. SOAPnuke was used to process the raw data, with reads discarded if the reads contained adapters or uncalled bases, had a mean Phred below 15, or lacked an exact constant-primer or identifier match. COPE v1.2.5 was used to merge high-quality paired reads, and clonotypes were defined as unique nucleotide sequences. MiTCR v1.1 was used to align clonotypes to the IMGT TRBV, TRBD and TRBJ reference segments. The analysis included only V-J combinations with a frequency above 0.0001, which together covered 99% to 99.2% of the repertoires. The TCS score was defined as F50 (clonal expansion) divided by E x V (chaos), with BLOSUM62-based TCRdist calculated between CDR3 peptides within each V-J. Welch's t-statistics and random forest reduced around 510 V-J features to roughly 13, which were used in a naive Bayes classifier (R e1071). The raw public reads went through TCRdb reprocessing: fastp at Q25, MiXCR clone calling, in-frame beta chains kept. For every CDR3 protein sequence, its rows merge into one entry that carries the most common genes and DNA. These V and J calls originate from TCRdb's pipeline instead of the authors' own analysis. The sample table shows around 350,000 distinct CDR3 sequences, and approximately 20% are seen once. Around 3.4% of the sample is in the top ten clones.

Stable Graves' hyperthyroidism was defined as the absence of progression to ophthalmopathy over 18 months of follow-up. The hyperthyroidism patients were between 18 and 65 years old and newly diagnosed, with a disease duration of less than 2 months. Exclusion was applied to patients with uncontrolled infections, other autoimmune diseases, pregnancy or lactation. Clinical symptoms, serum thyroxine and TRAb, thyroid ultrasound, and orbital computed tomography formed the basis for the diagnoses. Ficoll-Paque density gradient centrifugation was used to isolate PBMCs from under 11 ml of fresh peripheral blood. Total RNA was extracted using Trizol reagent, and RNA quality was assessed on an Agilent 2100 Bioanalyzer. About this clonotype: Its binding antigen is unknown. The input lacks base qualities; no much larger clone sits a single base away.

What the research found in general, with its limitations: Sample size was not statistically predetermined, and investigators were not blinded to group allocation. In validation, the model predicted progression to ophthalmopathy a median of roughly 6.1 months before onset, with 65% to 71% sensitivity and almost 75% specificity. Most expanded thyroid clonotypes (frequency above 0.001) were also detected in blood, a finding suggesting that blood repertoires may reflect thyroid immune responses. A model built on a 13 V-J signature distinguished ophthalmopathy from stable hyperthyroidism, reaching roughly 88% sensitivity and around 82% specificity in cross-validation and 80%/75% in testing.

This TCR came from a young woman with Graves' hyperthyroidism. The sequencing sample was made of blood.

The DNA is as follows: TGTGCCAGCAGTTTAGGAGGTAGCGGAACCTACGAGCAGTACTTC. It encodes CASSLGGSGTYEQYF. The sequence links TRBV28 to TRBJ2-7; 6 matching bases give a weak D call of TRBD2. V and J lose 2 bases and 2 bases, and a span of 13 bases separates them. The germline V gene gives CDR1 as MDHEN and CDR2 as SYDVKM. Taken from cysteine to phenylalanine, the CDR3 has 15 residues. CDR3 DNA is the only sequence kept; it has 45 bases, read in frame from the first base.